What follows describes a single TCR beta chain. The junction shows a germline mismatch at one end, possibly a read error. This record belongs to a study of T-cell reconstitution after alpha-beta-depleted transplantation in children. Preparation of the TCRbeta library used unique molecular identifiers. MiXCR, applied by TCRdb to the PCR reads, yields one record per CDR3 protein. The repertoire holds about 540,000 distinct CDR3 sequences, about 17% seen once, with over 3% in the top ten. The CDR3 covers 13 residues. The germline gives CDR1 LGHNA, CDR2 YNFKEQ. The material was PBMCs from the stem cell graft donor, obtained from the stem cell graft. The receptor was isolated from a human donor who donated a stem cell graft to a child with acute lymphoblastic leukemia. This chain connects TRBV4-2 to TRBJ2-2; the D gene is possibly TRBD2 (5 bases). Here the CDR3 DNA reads TGTGCTAGCAGCTGCTTGGAGGCCGGGGAGCTGTTTTTT. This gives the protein CASSCLEAGELFF.